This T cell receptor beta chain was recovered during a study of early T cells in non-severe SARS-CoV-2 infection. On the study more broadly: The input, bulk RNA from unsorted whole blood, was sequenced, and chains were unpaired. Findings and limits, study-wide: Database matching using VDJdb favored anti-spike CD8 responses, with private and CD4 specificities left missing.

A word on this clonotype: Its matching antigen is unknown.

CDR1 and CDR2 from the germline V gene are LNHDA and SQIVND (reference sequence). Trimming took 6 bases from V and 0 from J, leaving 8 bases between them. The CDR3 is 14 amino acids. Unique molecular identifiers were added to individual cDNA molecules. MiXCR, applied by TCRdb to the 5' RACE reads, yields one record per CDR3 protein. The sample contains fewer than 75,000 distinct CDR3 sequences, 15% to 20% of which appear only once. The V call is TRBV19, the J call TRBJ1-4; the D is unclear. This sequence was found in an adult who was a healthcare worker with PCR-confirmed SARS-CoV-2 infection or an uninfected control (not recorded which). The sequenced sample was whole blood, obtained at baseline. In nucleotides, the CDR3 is TGTGCCAGTAGCCATACCGCAACTAATGAAAAACTGTTTTTT. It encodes CASSHTATNEKLFF.